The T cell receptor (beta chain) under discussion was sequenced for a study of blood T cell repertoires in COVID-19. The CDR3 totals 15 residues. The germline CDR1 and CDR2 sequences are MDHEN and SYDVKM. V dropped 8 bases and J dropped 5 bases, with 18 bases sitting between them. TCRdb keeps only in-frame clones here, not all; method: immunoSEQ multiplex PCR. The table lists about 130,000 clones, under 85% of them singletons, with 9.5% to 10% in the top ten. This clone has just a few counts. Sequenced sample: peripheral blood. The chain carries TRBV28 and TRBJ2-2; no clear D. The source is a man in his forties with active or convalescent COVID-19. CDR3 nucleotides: TGTGCCAGCTGTAATATCGTTATCGGGACCGGGGAGCTGTTTTTT. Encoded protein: CASCNIVIGTGELFF. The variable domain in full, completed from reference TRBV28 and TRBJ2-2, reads DVKVTQSSRYLVKRTGEKVFLECVQDMDHENMFWYRQDPGLGLRLIYFSYDVKMKEKGDIPEGYSVSREKKERFSLILESASTNQTSMYLCASCNIVIGTGELFFGEGSRLTVL.